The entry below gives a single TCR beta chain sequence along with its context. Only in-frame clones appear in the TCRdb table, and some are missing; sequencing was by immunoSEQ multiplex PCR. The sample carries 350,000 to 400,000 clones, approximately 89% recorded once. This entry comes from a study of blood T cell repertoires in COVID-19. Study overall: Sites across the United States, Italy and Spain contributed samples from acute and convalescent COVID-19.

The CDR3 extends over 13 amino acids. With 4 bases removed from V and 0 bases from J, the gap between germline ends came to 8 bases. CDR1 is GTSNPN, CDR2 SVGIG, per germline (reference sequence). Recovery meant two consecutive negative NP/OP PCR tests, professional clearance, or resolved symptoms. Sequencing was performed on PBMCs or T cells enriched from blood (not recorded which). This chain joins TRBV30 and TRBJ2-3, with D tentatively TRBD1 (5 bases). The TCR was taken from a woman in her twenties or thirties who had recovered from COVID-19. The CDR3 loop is CAWTGQSTDTQYF. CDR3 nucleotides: TGTGCCTGGACAGGGCAGAGCACAGATACGCAGTATTTT. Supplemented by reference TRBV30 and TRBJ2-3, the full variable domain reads SQTIHQWPATLVQPVGSPLSLECTVEGTSNPNLYWYRQAAGRGLQLLFYSVGIGQISSEVPQNLSASRPQDRQFILSSKKLLLSDSGFYLCAWTGQSTDTQYFGPGTRLTVL.